The table lists the clone carrying this TCR beta chain with a few counts. The antigen remains undetermined. This record comes from a study of cytomegalovirus exposure and HLA in healthy donors. General study findings and limits: In a later analysis, an Asian-associated ancestry cluster reportedly showed fewer N-insertions than the approximately 700-donor mean. Testing in vitro showed a few CMV-associated chains specific for CMV antigens.

Germline lookup yields CDR1 MDHEN and CDR2 SYDVKM. CDR3 size: 16 residues. The V and J ends lost 5 bases and 6 bases, in that order; junction bases with no gene match: 15. PCR employed 60 Vbeta and 13 Jbeta primers. The data were produced by immunoSEQ multiplex PCR, yet TCRdb's version contains in-frame clones alone and is incomplete. The data hold approximately 150,000 clones, with around 79% observed a single time. The chain carries TRBV28 and TRBJ2-7, with 8 bases fitting TRBD2. The TCR sequence derives from a man between 45 and 60 years old in good health and CMV-seropositive. The sample consisted of PBMCs. CDR3 amino acids: CASSPIAGLVGGEQYF. CDR3 nucleotides: TGTGCCAGCAGTCCTATCGCGGGACTAGTGGGAGGCGAGCAGTACTTC.